The entry below gives a single TCR beta chain sequence along with its context. This entry comes from a study of blood T cell repertoires in COVID-19. Only in-frame clones appear in the TCRdb table, and some are missing; sequencing was by immunoSEQ multiplex PCR. This sample yields a few hundred thousand clones, of which around four fifths are seen a single time; about 10% belongs to the top ten. V lost 4 bases and J 2 bases, leaving 14 bases between the germline ends. This CDR3 contains 16 residues. CDR1 is SEHNR, CDR2 FQNEAQ, per germline (reference sequence). The clonotype was recovered from a man aged 40-50 years who had recovered from COVID-19. The genes are TRBV7-9 and TRBJ2-2; D possibly corresponds to TRBD2 (6 bases). Specimen: PBMCs or T cells enriched from blood (not recorded which). In DNA, the CDR3 is TGTGCCAGCAGCTCCGCCGCGGGGTCCAACACCGGGGAGCTGTTTTTT. This encodes CASSSAAGSNTGELFF.